This TCR beta chain was found in a study of blood T cell repertoires in COVID-19. Assay: immunoSEQ multiplex PCR; the TCRdb copy retains only in-frame clones and omits some. The table lists about 250,000 clones, roughly 87% of them singletons. The CDR3 runs to 16 residues. V dropped 5 bases and J dropped 0 bases, with 13 bases sitting between them. Germline CDR1 reads LNHDA; CDR2 reads SQIVND (reference sequence). Source material: peripheral blood. This chain links TRBV19 with TRBJ2-2, with no clear D. The TCR comes from a middle-aged woman who had recovered from COVID-19. Here the CDR3 reads CASSLAQETNTGELFF. CDR3 nucleotide sequence: TGTGCCAGTAGTTTGGCACAAGAAACGAACACCGGGGAGCTGTTTTTT. The variable domain in full, with the rest retrieved from reference TRBV19 and TRBJ2-2, is DGGITQSPKYLFRKEGQNVTLSCEQNLNHDAMYWYRQDPGQGLRLIYYSQIVNDFQKGDIAEGYSVSREKKESFPLTVTSAQKNPTAFYLCASSLAQETNTGELFFGEGSRLTVL.